This TCR beta chain came from a study of blood T cell repertoires in COVID-19. The CDR3 has 15 residues. Germline-derived CDR1 and CDR2 are LNHDA and SQIVND (reference sequence). The J segment lost 4 bases and the V segment lost 5 bases, leaving 5 bases of the junction unmatched. The method was immunoSEQ multiplex PCR; TCRdb's version includes in-frame clones alone and lacks a portion of them. The repertoire holds about 260,000 clones, with about nine tenths as singletons. The sample consisted of peripheral blood. V is TRBV19 and J is TRBJ2-3; 11 bases are a match to TRBD2. This clonotype originated in a woman aged 45-59 years who had recovered from COVID-19. The CDR3, as DNA: TGTGCCAGTAGTCTGACTAGCGGGACGGCAGATACGCAGTATTTT. It translates to CASSLTSGTADTQYF.